One T cell receptor (beta chain) is described in this entry. Method: immunoSEQ multiplex PCR; TCRdb's copy keeps in-frame clones and lacks some. Here the sample spans roughly 61,000 clones, more than 95% being singletons. The entry originates in a study of technical replicates of blood from a handful of donors. V lost 6 bases to trimming and J lost 3 bases; unmatched junction nucleotides: 14. In germline, CDR1 is MNHEY, CDR2 SMNVEV (reference sequence). This CDR3 has 17 amino acids. This sequence was found in a human donor in good health. Specimen: T cells isolated from PBMCs. J is TRBJ1-5 and V is TRBV27; 7 nucleotides line up with TRBD1. CDR3 sequence (DNA): TGTGCCAGCAGGTTAAGGGCCGGGACAGAGATCAATCAGCCCCAGCATTTT. This encodes CASRLRAGTEINQPQHF.